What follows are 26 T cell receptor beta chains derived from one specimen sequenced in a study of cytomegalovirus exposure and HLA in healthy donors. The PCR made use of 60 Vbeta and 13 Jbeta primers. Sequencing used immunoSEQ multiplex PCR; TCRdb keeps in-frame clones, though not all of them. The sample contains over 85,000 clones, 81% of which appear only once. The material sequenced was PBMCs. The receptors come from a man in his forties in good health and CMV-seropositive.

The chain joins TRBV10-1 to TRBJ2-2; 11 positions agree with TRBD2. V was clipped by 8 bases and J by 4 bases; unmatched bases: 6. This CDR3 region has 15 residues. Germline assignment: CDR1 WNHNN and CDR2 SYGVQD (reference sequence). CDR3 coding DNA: TGCGCCAGCTCGGGGGGGACTAGCGGCACCGGGGAGCTGTTTTTT. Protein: CASSGGTSGTGELFF.

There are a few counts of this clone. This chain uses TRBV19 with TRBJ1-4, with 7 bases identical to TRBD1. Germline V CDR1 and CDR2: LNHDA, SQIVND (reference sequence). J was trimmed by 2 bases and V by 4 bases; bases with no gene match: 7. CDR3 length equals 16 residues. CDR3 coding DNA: TGTGCCAGTAGTAGACAGGGTTTTAGGACTAATGAAAAACTGTTTTTT. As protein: CASSRQGFRTNEKLFF. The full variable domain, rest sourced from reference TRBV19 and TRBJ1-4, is DGGITQSPKYLFRKEGQNVTLSCEQNLNHDAMYWYRQDPGQGLRLIYYSQIVNDFQKGDIAEGYSVSREKKESFPLTVTSAQKNPTAFYLCASSRQGFRTNEKLFFGSGTQLSVL.

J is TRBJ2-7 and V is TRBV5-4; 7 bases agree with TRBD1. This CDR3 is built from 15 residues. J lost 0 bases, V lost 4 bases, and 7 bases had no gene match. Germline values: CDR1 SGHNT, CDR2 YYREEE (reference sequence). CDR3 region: CASSPLGGASYEQYF. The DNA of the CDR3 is TGTGCCAGCAGCCCCCTAGGGGGCGCCTCCTACGAGCAGTACTTC.

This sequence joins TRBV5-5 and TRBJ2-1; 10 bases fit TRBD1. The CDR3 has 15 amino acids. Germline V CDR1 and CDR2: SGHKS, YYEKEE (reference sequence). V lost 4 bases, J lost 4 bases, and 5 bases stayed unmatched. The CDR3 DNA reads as TGTGCCAGCAGCCCCGGGACAGGGGAATACAATGAGCAGTTCTTC. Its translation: CASSPGTGEYNEQFF.

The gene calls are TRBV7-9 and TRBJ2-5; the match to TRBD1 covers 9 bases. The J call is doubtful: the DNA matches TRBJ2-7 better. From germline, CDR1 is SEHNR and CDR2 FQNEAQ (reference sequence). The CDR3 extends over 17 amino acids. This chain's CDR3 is CASSSGPGQGVGYEQYF. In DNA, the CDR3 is TGTGCCAGCAGCTCCGGCCCGGGACAGGGAGTTGGATACGAGCAGTACTTC.

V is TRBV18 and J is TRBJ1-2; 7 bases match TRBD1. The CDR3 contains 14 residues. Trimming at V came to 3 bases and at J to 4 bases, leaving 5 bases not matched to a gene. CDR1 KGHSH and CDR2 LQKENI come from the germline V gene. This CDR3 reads CASSPWTGSYGYTF. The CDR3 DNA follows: TGTGCCAGCTCACCCTGGACAGGCAGCTATGGCTACACCTTC.

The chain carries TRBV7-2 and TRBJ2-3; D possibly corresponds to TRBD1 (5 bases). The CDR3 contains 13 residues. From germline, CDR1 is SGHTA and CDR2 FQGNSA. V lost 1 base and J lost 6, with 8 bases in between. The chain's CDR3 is CASSLVRADTQYF. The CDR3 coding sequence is TGTGCCAGCAGCTTAGTCAGGGCGGATACGCAGTATTTT.

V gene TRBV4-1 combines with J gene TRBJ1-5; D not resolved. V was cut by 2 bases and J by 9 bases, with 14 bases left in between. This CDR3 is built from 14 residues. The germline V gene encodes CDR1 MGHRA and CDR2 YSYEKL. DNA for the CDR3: TGCGCCAGCAGCCAACAGGAGTATCGGGGGCCCCAGCATTTT. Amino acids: CASSQQEYRGPQHF.

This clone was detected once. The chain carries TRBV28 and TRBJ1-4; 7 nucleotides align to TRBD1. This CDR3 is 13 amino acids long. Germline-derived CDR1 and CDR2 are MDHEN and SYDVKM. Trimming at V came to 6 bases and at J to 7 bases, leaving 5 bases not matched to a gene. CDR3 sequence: CASSRGSGEKLFF. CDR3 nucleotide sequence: TGTGCCAGCAGCAGGGGGTCGGGTGAAAAACTGTTTTTT.

The CDR3 DNA follows: TGTGCCAGCACCCCGGGTCCCAGCTCTGGAAACACCATATATTTT. Amino acid sequence: CASTPGPSSGNTIYF. J is TRBJ1-3 and V is TRBV5-5, with unresolved D. Germline-derived CDR1 and CDR2 are SGHKS and YYEKEE (reference sequence). V was cut by 6 bases and J by 0 bases, with 13 bases left in between. The CDR3 consists of 15 residues.

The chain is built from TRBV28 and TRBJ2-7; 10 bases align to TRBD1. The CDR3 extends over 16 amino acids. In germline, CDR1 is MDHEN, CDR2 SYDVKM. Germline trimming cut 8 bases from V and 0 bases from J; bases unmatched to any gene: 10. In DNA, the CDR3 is TGTGCCAGCTCCTCTAAGGGACAGGGGAGCTCCTACGAGCAGTACTTC. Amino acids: CASSSKGQGSSYEQYF.

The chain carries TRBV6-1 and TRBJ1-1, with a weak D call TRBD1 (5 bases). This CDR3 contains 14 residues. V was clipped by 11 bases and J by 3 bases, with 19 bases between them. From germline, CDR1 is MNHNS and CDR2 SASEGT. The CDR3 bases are TGTGCCTGCCGTATCCGATCGGGGGACACTGAAGCTTTCTTT. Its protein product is CACRIRSGDTEAFF.

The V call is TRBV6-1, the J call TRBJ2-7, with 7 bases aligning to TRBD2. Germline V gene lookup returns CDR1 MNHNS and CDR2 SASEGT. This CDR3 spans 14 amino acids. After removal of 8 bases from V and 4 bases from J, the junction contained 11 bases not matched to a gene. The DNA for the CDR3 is TGTGCCAGCCGGGCGGGGGTAATAGGATACGAGCAGTACTTC. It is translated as CASRAGVIGYEQYF.

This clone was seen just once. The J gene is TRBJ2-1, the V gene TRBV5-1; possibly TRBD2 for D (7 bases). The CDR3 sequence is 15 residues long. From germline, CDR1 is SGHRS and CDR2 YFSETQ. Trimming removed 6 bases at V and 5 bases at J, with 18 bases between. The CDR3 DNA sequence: TGCGCCAGCACCCGTGAGGGGGGGGGAAACAATGAGCAGTTCTTC. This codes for CASTREGGGNNEQFF.

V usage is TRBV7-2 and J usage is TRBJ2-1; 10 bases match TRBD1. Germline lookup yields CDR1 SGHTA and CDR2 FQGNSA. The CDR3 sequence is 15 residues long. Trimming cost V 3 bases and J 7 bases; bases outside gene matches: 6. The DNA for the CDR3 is TGTGCCAGCAGCTTCCGGGACAGGGGCCAGAATGAGCAGTTCTTC. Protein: CASSFRDRGQNEQFF.

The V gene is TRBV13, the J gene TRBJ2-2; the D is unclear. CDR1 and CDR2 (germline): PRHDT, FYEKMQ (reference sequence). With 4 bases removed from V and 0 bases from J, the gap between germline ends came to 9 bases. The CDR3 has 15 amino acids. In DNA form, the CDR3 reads TGTGCCAGCAGCTCAAGTCAGGCGAACACCGGGGAGCTGTTTTTT. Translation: CASSSSQANTGELFF. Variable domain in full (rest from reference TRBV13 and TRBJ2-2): AAGVIQSPRHLIKEKRETATLKCYPIPRHDTVYWYQQGPGQDPQFLISFYEKMQSDKGSIPDRFSAQQFSDYHSELNMSSLELGDSALYFCASSSSQANTGELFFGEGSRLTVL.

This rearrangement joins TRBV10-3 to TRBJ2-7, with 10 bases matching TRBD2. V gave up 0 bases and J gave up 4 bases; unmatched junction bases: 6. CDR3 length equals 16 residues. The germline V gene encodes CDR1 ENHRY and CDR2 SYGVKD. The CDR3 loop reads CAISESLAGETYEQYF. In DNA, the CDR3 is TGTGCCATCAGTGAGTCCCTAGCGGGAGAGACTTACGAGCAGTACTTC.

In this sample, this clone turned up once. CDR3 DNA: TGTGCCAGCAGCTTACCAGGGGGCGCTGGGGCCAACGTCCTGACTTTC. This sequence encodes CASSLPGGAGANVLTF. The chain is built from TRBV7-9 and TRBJ2-6; 8 bases are a match to TRBD1. Germline CDR1 is SEHNR and CDR2 is FQNEAQ (reference sequence). Trimming at V came to 2 bases and at J to 2 bases, leaving 2 bases not matched to a gene. The CDR3 length is 16 residues.

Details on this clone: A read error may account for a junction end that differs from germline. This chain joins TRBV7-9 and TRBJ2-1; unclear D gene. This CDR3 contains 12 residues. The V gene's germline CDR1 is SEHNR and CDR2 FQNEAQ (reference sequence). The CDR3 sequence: CSSSLGILGQFF. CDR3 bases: TGTTCCAGCAGCTTGGGCATCCTGGGGCAGTTCTTC. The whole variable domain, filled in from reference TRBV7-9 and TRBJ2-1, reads DTGVSQNPRHKITKRGQNVTFRCDPISEHNRLYWYRQTLGQGPEFLTYFQNEAQLEKSRLLSDRFSAERPKGSFSTLEIQRTEQGDSAMYLCSSSLGILGQFFGPGTRLTVL.

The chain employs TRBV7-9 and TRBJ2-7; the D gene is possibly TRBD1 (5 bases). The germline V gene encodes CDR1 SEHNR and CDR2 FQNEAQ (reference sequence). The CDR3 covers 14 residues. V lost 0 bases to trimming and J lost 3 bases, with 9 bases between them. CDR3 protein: CASSLAGRGYEQYF. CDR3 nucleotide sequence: TGTGCCAGCAGCTTAGCGGGTAGGGGCTACGAGCAGTACTTC. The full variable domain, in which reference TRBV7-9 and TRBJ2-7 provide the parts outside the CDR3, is DTGVSQNPRHKITKRGQNVTFRCDPISEHNRLYWYRQTLGQGPEFLTYFQNEAQLEKSRLLSDRFSAERPKGSFSTLEIQRTEQGDSAMYLCASSLAGRGYEQYFGPGTRLTVT.

The CDR3 DNA follows: TGTGCCAGCAGCTTGACAGGGGGTAGGGGTCGTTGGGGGAACACTGAAGCTTTCTTT. Encoded protein: CASSLTGGRGRWGNTEAFF. The chain carries TRBV28 and TRBJ1-1, with 9 bases matching TRBD1. V lost 6 bases to trimming and J lost 1 base; unmatched junction nucleotides: 18. Germline V gene lookup returns CDR1 MDHEN and CDR2 SYDVKM. The CDR3 length is 19 residues.

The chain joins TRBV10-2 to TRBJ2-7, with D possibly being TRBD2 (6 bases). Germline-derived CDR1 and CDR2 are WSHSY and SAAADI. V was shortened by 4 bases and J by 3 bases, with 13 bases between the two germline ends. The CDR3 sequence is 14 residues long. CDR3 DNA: TGCGCCAGCAGTGTTGGCCCCGGGGGCTACGAGCAGTACTTC. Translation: CASSVGPGGYEQYF.

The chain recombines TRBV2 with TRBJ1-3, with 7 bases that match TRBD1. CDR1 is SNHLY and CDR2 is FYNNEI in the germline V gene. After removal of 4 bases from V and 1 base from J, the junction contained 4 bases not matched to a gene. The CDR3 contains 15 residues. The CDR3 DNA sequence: TGTGCCAGCAGTGCTTACAGGGGTTCTGGAAACACCATATATTTT. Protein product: CASSAYRGSGNTIYF.

The CDR3 DNA is TGTGCCAGCAGCTTGGGACAGGGCACTGAAGCTTTCTTT. Its translation: CASSLGQGTEAFF. The chain employs TRBV7-9 and TRBJ1-1, with 9 bases fitting TRBD1. V dropped 3 bases and J dropped 4; count of bases not matched to a gene: 0. This CDR3 has 13 residues. The germline V gene has CDR1 SEHNR and CDR2 FQNEAQ (reference sequence). The entire variable domain, with the rest obtained from reference TRBV7-9 and TRBJ1-1, is as follows: DTGVSQNPRHKITKRGQNVTFRCDPISEHNRLYWYRQTLGQGPEFLTYFQNEAQLEKSRLLSDRFSAERPKGSFSTLEIQRTEQGDSAMYLCASSLGQGTEAFFGQGTRLTVV.

The CDR3 region has the DNA TGTGCCAGCAGCTGGACTAGCGGGGCCTCCTACAATGAGCAGTTCTTC. Amino acids: CASSWTSGASYNEQFF. The chain combines TRBV11-2 with TRBJ2-1; 12 positions match TRBD2. The germline V gene encodes CDR1 SGHAT and CDR2 FQNNGV. This CDR3 spans 16 amino acids. Germline trimming cut 4 bases from V and 0 bases from J; bases unmatched to any gene: 1.

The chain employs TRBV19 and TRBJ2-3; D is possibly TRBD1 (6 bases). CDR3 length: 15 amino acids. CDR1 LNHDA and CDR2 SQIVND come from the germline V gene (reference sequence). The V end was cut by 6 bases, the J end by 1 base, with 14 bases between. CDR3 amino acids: CASSQGFGGTDTQYF. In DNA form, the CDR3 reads TGTGCCAGTAGCCAGGGGTTCGGGGGCACAGATACGCAGTATTTT.